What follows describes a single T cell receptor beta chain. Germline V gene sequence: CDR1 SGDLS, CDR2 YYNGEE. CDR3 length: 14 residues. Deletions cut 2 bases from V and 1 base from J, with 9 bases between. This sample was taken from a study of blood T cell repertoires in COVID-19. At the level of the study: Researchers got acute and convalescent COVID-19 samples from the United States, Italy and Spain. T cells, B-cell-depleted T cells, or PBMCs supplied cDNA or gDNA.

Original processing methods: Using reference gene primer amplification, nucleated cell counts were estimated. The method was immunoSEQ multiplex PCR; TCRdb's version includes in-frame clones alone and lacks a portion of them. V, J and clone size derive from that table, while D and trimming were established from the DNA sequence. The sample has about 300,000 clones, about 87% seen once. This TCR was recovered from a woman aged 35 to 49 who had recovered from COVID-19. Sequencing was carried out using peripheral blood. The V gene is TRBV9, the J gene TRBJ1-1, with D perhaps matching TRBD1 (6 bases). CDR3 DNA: TGTGCCAGCAGCGTTGGACAGCAGAACACTGAAGCTTTCTTT. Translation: CASSVGQQNTEAFF.